This TCR beta chain derives from a study of low-dose radiotherapy and immunotherapy resistance in tumors. Time point described: before trial treatment. Along with nivolumab and ipilimumab, donors received aspirin, low-dose cyclophosphamide and low-dose radiotherapy. This CDR3 has 15 residues. V lost 5 bases, J lost 4 bases, and 4 bases stayed unmatched. From germline, CDR1 is SGHTA and CDR2 FQGTGA. Both a constant-region primer and a V-primer adapter served to amplify TCRs across 15 to 20 PCR cycles. TCRdb called the reads again in MiXCR, with one record for every CDR3 protein. Here the sample spans about 50,000 distinct CDR3 sequences, about 12% being singletons. In this sample, this clonotype turned up many times.

The chain links TRBV7-3 to TRBJ2-5, with TRBD2 matching 13 bases. This sequence originates from a female donor with ovarian cancer. The sequencing here drew on PBMCs, taken before treatment. CDR3 coding DNA: TGTGCCAGCAGCCGGACTAGCGGGAGTGGAGAGACCCAGTACTTC. Residues: CASSRTSGSGETQYF. The variable domain in full, completed from reference TRBV7-3 and TRBJ2-5, reads GAGVSQTPSNKVTEKGKYVELRCDPISGHTALYWYRQSLGQGPEFLIYFQGTGAADDSGLPNDRFFAVRPEGSVSTLKIQRTERGDSAVYLCASSRTSGSGETQYFGPGTRLLVL.